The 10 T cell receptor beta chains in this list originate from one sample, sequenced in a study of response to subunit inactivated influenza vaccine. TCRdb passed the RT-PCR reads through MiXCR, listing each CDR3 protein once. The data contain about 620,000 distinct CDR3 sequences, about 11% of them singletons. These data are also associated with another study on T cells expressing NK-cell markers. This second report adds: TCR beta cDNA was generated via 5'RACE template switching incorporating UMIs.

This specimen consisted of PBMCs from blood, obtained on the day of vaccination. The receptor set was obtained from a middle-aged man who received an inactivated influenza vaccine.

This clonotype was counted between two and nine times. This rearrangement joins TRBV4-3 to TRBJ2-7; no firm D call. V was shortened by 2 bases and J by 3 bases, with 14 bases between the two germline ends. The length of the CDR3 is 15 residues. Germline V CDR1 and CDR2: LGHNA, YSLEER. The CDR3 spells CASSQTVAVNYEQYF. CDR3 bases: TGCGCCAGCAGCCAAACCGTCGCCGTCAACTACGAGCAGTACTTC.

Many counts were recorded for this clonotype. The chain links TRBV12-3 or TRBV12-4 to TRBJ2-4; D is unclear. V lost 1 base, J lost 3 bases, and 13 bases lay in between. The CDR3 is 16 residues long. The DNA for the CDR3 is TGTGCCAGCAGTTTAGTGGAGCTGGCGCTCAAAAACATTCAGTACTTC. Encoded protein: CASSLVELALKNIQYF.

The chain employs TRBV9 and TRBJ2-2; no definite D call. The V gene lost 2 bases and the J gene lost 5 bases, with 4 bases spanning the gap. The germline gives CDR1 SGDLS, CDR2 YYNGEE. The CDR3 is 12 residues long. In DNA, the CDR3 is TGTGCCAGCAGCGTGGCGACCGGGGAGCTGTTTTTT. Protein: CASSVATGELFF.

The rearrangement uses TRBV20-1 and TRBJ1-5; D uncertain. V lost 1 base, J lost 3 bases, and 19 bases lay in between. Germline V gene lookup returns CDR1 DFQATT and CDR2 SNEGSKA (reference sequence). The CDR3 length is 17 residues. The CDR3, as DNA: TGCAGTGCTAGAGGCCCCCTTAATAGAGGATACAATCAGCCCCAGCATTTT. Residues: CSARGPLNRGYNQPQHF.

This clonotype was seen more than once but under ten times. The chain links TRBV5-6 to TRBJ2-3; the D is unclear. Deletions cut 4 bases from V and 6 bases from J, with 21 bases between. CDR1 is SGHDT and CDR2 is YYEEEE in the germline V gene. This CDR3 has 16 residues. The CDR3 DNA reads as TGTGCCAGCAGCCCTGGTGGGCCCTCGAGCCCCGATACGCAGTATTTT. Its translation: CASSPGGPSSPDTQYF.

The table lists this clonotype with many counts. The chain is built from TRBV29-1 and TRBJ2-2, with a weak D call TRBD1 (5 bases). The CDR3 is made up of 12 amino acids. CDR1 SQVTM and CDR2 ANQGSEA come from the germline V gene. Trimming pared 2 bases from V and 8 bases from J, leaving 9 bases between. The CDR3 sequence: CSVEQGSGELFF. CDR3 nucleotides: TGCAGCGTTGAACAGGGTTCTGGGGAGCTGTTTTTT.

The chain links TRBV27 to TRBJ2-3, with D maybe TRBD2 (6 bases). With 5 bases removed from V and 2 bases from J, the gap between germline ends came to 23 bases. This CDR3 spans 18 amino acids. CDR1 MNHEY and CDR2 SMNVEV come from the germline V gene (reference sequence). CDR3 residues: CASSPAQLLAGYTDTQYF. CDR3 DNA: TGTGCCAGCAGTCCCGCCCAACTACTCGCGGGGTACACAGATACGCAGTATTTT.

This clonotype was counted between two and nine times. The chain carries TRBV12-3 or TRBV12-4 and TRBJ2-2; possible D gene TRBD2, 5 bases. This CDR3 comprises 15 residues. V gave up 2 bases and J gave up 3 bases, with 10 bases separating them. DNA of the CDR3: TGTGCCAGCAGTTTAACGTGGGAGTACACCGGGGAGCTGTTTTTT. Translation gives CASSLTWEYTGELFF.

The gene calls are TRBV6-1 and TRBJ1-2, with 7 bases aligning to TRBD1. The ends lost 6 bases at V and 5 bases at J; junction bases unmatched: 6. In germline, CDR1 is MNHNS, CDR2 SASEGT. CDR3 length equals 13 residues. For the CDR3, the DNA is TGTGCCAGCAGGACGACAGGGTCATATGGCTACACCTTC. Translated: CASRTTGSYGYTF.

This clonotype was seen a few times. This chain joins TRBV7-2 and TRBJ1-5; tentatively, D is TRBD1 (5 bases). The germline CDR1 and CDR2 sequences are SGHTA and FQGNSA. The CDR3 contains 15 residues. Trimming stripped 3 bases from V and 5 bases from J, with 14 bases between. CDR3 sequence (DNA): TGTGCCAGCAGCTTTCGCTTCGGCAGGGATCAGCCCCAGCATTTT. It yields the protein CASSFRFGRDQPQHF.